This TCR beta chain was captured in a study of STAT3 mutations in large granular lymphocyte leukemia (dated by TCRdb to about 2019). For the wider study: Canonical activating STAT3 mutations were detected in roughly half of the longitudinally sequenced T-LGLL patients. A couple of patients with natural killer LGL leukemia were also sequenced longitudinally as controls within the study. Patients with T-cell large granular lymphocyte leukemia underwent serial deep sequencing of TCRbeta CDR3 and STAT3 to reconstruct clonal hierarchy and dynamics. Each patient was sequenced at an average of about 3.6 time points, ranging from 2 to 8 samplings. From an initial cohort of 207 LGL patients, about 20 representative T-LGLL cases were selected for longitudinal TCRbeta and STAT3 sequencing. Over half of the T-LGLL patients were given one or more immunosuppressive therapy regimens, and 30% to 45% of the treated patients had a hematologic response.

DNA was extracted from blood mononuclear cells, and the same DNA was used for both TCR and STAT3 sequencing. TCRbeta libraries were sequenced on an Illumina MiSeq, averaging roughly 41,000 productive templates per sample. Multiplex PCR amplification was used to generate TCRbeta CDR3 libraries with the immunoSEQ assay. The paper's processing steps were these. Repertoire diversity was calculated as previously defined, and values close to 0 indicated extremely monoclonal samples. The table comes from immuneACCESS by way of TCRdb, which keeps in-frame sequences with V and J called. Part of the clones is missing from these tables; in studies checked, under half for an unresolved V gene and the rest for unknown reasons. That table is the source of V, J and clone size, and D and trimming were worked out from the DNA. The sample table shows about 15,000 clones, and around 90% are seen once. The ten largest clonotypes hold under 9% of the sample.

Broad study findings and their caveats: The burden of the dominant TCR clone was higher than the STAT3 mutant burden in several patients, which suggests that the STAT3 mutation arose secondarily inside a clone that had already expanded. All T-LGLL patients had at least one immunodominant TCRbeta clonotype, and roughly half had multiple immunodominant subclonotypes. Since codominant clonotypes persisted in some patients, a small but highly pathogenic clone may have gone undetected. Because no samples were available when a clone first appeared, clonal expansion was inferred from samplings taken at other points. The linking of therapy response to changes in TCR clonal burden was complicated by variable intervals between samplings and differing treatment regimens. TCR clonotype switching after therapy was seen in about 30% of the 18 patients, with all newly emerging clones being STAT3 wild type.

To note about this clone: Its antigen is still unknown. No much larger clone exists at a distance of one base, and base qualities are not known.

CDR1 and CDR2, looked up from the germline V gene, are SGHRS and YFSETQ. The CDR3, cysteine through phenylalanine, is 15 amino acids long. The sequence is cut down to CDR3 DNA, 45 bases in frame from base 1. Trimming removed 4 bases from V and 0 bases from J, leaving 11 bases between the germline ends. The receptor was isolated from a woman aged 45 to 65 with T-cell large granular lymphocyte leukemia. Some clones in this sample may be carry-over from other donors' samples. The age is the age at diagnosis. The sequencing input was peripheral blood mononuclear cells. The rearranged segments are TRBV5-1 and TRBJ1-5; tentative D gene TRBD1, with 6 bases matching. For the CDR3, the sequence is CASSTGQNSNQPQHF. The DNA reads TGCGCCAGCAGCACCGGACAGAATAGCAATCAGCCCCAGCATTTT.